This TCR beta chain was sequenced for a study of T cell responses to AZD1222 COVID-19 vaccine (dated by TCRdb to the early 2020s). At the level of the whole study: AZD1222 recipients whose second dose came at about 4 weeks and those whose second dose came at about 12 weeks were combined into one group, since spike-specific TCR depth and breadth did not differ between the two schedules. A total of about 240 trial participants underwent TCR sequencing, of whom 207 received two doses of AZD1222 and about 25 received two doses of the MenACWY control vaccine. Trial participants were enrolled into age subgroups of 18-55, 56-69 and 70-plus years, which contained about 150, 27 and 61 TCR-sequenced participants, respectively.

Of note for this clone: This receptor's antigen is unknown. The input lacks base qualities; no much larger clone sits a single base away.

The sample's time point, from its label and the paper: baseline before first vaccination. Vaccinee samples were obtained from the UK trials COV001 and COV002, which included a single-blind randomized controlled phase 2/3 trial of AZD1222 (ChAdOx1 nCoV-19) in healthy adults. Trial participant PBMC samples were collected at day 0 and day 28 after the second dose for TCRbeta chain sequencing. The CDR3 regions of human TCRbeta chains were analyzed by immunosequencing. In the original analysis: TCRs in the repertoires were matched against a reference library of SARS-CoV-2-specific TCRs that had been generated with the MIRA antigen-specificity platform. Breadth was defined as the fraction of unique TCRs that were SARS-CoV-2-associated, and depth was defined as the fraction of total T cells that were SARS-CoV-2-associated. Using the MIRA data, each spike-specific TCR was mapped to the spike region that the TCR reacts to and placed in a CD4 or CD8 class. Log10-transformed breadth and depth values were compared by one-way ANOVA with Sidak's multiple comparisons tests. The source is immuneACCESS, and TCRdb retained only in-frame sequences with V and J called. Part of the clones is not carried over; for the studies checked, unresolved V genes explain less than half of this, and the remainder is unexplained. V, J and clone size reflect that table, while D and trimming were determined from the DNA. Recorded for this sample are roughly 120,000 clones; 92% of them occurred a single time. The ten largest clones add up to 13% to 15% of the sample.

Based on the germline V gene, the CDR1 and CDR2 sequences are ENHRY and SYGVKD. V was cut back by 6 bases and J by 1 base, leaving a gap of 28 bases between them. From its cysteine to its phenylalanine, the CDR3 spans 20 amino acids. The only DNA kept is the CDR3, 60 bases in frame from the first base. Results the study describes overall, beyond this receptor: Only 5 to 7 AZD1222 recipients were SARS-CoV-2 seropositive at baseline, limiting conclusions about previously exposed vaccinees. CD4 TCRs associated with the vaccine covered the entire spike protein, and the dominant responses were in regions 160-218 and 743-854. Spike-specific TCR breadth and depth rose significantly after two AZD1222 doses compared with day 0 and with MenACWY recipients. Participants were mostly white British and included more females than males, and it was suggested by the authors that clonal diversity may have been underestimated. In the small 56-69-year group, the increase in depth fell short of significance, most likely because of low power. Epitopes outside the regions mutated in the B.1.351 and B.1.1.7 variants were reportedly recognized by nearly half of the unique spike-specific TCRs. No day 14 peak-response samples were available, so repertoires were characterized only after the peak T cell response.

The source material was peripheral blood, sampled on day 0 of AZD1222 vaccination. The chain employs TRBV10-3 and TRBJ2-1; the D segment could be TRBD2, given 10 matching bases. The sequence was obtained from an adult in good health. The DNA reads TGTGCCATCAGGGGGACAGGGCTAAACCTAGCGGGAGTTTCCTACAATGAGCAGTTCTTC. This is translated as CAIRGTGLNLAGVSYNEQFF.